This T cell receptor beta chain derives from a study of blood T cell repertoires in COVID-19. On the study more broadly: Italy, Spain and the United States were the sources of the convalescent and acute COVID-19 samples. From T cells, B-cell-depleted T cells, or PBMCs came the material, which was cDNA or gDNA.

Assay: immunoSEQ multiplex PCR; the TCRdb copy retains only in-frame clones and omits some. The table has fewer than 350,000 clones, approximately 83% seen once. A single count supports this clone. V trimming: 2 bases; J trimming: 15 bases; junction bases outside the gene matches: 7. The CDR3 extends over 12 amino acids. CDR1 and CDR2 from the germline V gene are SGHDT and YYEEEE. This sequence joins TRBV5-6 and TRBJ2-1; TRBD1 aligns across 8 bases. This clonotype was sampled from a young man who had recovered from COVID-19. Sequencing input: PBMCs or T cells enriched from blood (not recorded which). DNA of the CDR3: TGTGCCAGCAGCTTCATCGGACAGGGATTGTTCTTC. Its protein product is CASSFIGQGLFF.